These 14 T cell receptor beta chains share one sample of origin, sequenced in a study of CD8+ T cells in alopecia areata. Noted treatment: oral pan-JAK inhibitor, 5-10 mg twice daily. RNA was isolated and reverse transcribed to cDNA, the sequencing template. The method was immunoSEQ multiplex PCR; TCRdb's version includes in-frame clones alone and lacks a portion of them. The sample consists of about 39,000 clones, about 71% of them appearing once. The source was CD8+ T cells sorted from blood, collected at week 4, from a patient treated with tofacitinib. The receptor source for this set is a human donor with alopecia areata.

The chain joins TRBV2 to TRBJ2-1; the match to TRBD1 covers 7 bases. Germline-derived CDR1 and CDR2 are SNHLY and FYNNEI. Trimming cost V 11 bases and J 9 bases; bases outside gene matches: 10. CDR3 size: 12 residues. The CDR3 DNA sequence: TGTGCCTCTTTGGGAAGGGGGCCTGAGCAGTTCTTC. Amino acids: CASLGRGPEQFF.

This clone was seen a handful of times. The chain employs TRBV14 and TRBJ2-3; D possibly uses TRBD1 or TRBD2 (5 bases each). Per germline, CDR1 SGHDN and CDR2 FVKESK. V was cut by 0 bases and J by 2 bases, with 15 bases left in between. The CDR3 consists of 17 residues. In DNA, the CDR3 is TGTGCCAGCAGCCAAGATTTCGGGGCAGGCAACACAGATACGCAGTATTTT. Its protein product is CASSQDFGAGNTDTQYF.

This clone was recorded once. The chain employs TRBV30 and TRBJ2-1, with D possibly matching TRBD2 (6 bases). The germline V gene encodes CDR1 GTSNPN and CDR2 SVGIG (reference sequence). This CDR3 spans 13 amino acids. CDR3 DNA sequence: TGTGCATCAACCGGGACTTCCTACAATGAGCAGTTCTTC. This translates into CASTGTSYNEQFF.

This clone has more than one count but fewer than ten. The chain is built from TRBV30 and TRBJ2-2; D unclear. V shed 0 bases and J shed 6 bases, with 8 bases lying between them. Germline V lookup: CDR1 GTSNPN, CDR2 SVGIG (reference sequence). There are 13 residues in the CDR3. The CDR3 is CAWSVLFPGELFF. Written as DNA, the CDR3 is TGTGCCTGGAGTGTATTGTTTCCCGGGGAGCTGTTTTTT. Drawing the rest from reference TRBV30 and TRBJ2-2, the complete variable domain is SQTIHQWPATLVQPVGSPLSLECTVEGTSNPNLYWYRQAAGRGLQLLFYSVGIGQISSEVPQNLSASRPQDRQFILSSKKLLLSDSGFYLCAWSVLFPGELFFGEGSRLTVL.

This clone was recorded a few times. V and J are TRBV10-3 and TRBJ2-3; 9 bases fit TRBD2. The germline V gene encodes CDR1 ENHRY and CDR2 SYGVKD. The J segment lost 2 bases and the V segment lost 2 bases, leaving 2 bases of the junction unmatched. The CDR3 is 15 residues long. CDR3 nucleotides: TGTGCCATCAGTGAGGGGACTAGCCACACAGATACGCAGTATTTT. Its protein product is CAISEGTSHTDTQYF.

The chain uses TRBV28 and TRBJ1-2; D is unresolved. The CDR3 covers 14 residues. The V and J ends lost 5 bases and 7 bases respectively, with 17 bases between them. The germline CDR1 and CDR2 sequences are MDHEN and SYDVKM. CDR3 residues: CASSPATGAAGYTF. CDR3 coding DNA: TGTGCCAGCAGTCCAGCGACGGGTGCCGCTGGCTACACCTTC.

This rearrangement joins TRBV9 to TRBJ2-7; 8 positions agree with TRBD1. With V trimmed by 3 bases and J by 3 bases, 11 bases remained unmatched. This CDR3 has 16 residues. CDR1 and CDR2 (germline): SGDLS, YYNGEE. The CDR3, as DNA: TGTGCCAGCAGCGGAACCCCGACAGGGGAGGTCTACGAGCAGTACTTC. Translation gives CASSGTPTGEVYEQYF.

The V gene is TRBV4-3, the J gene TRBJ2-7; either TRBD1 or TRBD2 may fit D (5 bases each). From germline, CDR1 is LGHNA and CDR2 YSLEER. This CDR3 spans 16 amino acids. V dropped 0 bases and J dropped 3 bases, with 15 bases sitting between them. CDR3 bases: TGCGCCAGCAGCCAAGAATGGGGGACGGAAAACTACGAGCAGTACTTC. This codes for CASSQEWGTENYEQYF.

This chain connects TRBV29-1 to TRBJ2-2; D is unresolved. V was shortened by 0 bases and J by 4 bases, with 3 bases between the two germline ends. This CDR3 region has 12 residues. The germline CDR1 and CDR2 sequences are SQVTM and ANQGSEA. CDR3 residues: CSVEDGTGELFF. The CDR3 DNA follows: TGCAGCGTTGAAGATGGCACCGGGGAGCTGTTTTTT.

Comments on this clone: The sample has other DNA sequences that encode this CDR3 too. The rearrangement joins TRBV30 to TRBJ2-7; D is uncertain. This CDR3 comprises 12 residues. The germline V and J ends were trimmed by 0 bases and 3 bases, with 6 bases remaining between them. Germline CDR1 GTSNPN, CDR2 SVGIG (reference sequence). The CDR3 is CAWSVGDYEQYF. The CDR3 nucleotides are TGTGCCTGGAGTGTAGGCGACTACGAGCAGTACTTC.

The genes are TRBV4-1 and TRBJ2-7; TRBD1 matches at 7 bases. There are 16 residues in the CDR3. J gave up 2 bases and V 4 bases, and 11 bases lay outside the gene matches. From germline, CDR1 is MGHRA and CDR2 YSYEKL. Here the CDR3 reads CASSPKSGQVTYEQYF. The CDR3 nucleotides read TGCGCCAGCAGCCCAAAGTCTGGACAGGTAACCTACGAGCAGTACTTC.

The gene calls are TRBV30 and TRBJ2-7; the D call may be TRBD1 or TRBD2 (6 bases each). The CDR3 extends over 14 amino acids. V lost 4 bases to trimming and J lost 0 bases, with 13 bases between them. In germline, CDR1 is GTSNPN, CDR2 SVGIG (reference sequence). CDR3 protein: CAWKSSGASYEQYF. The CDR3 DNA follows: TGTGCCTGGAAATCGTCGGGGGCCTCCTACGAGCAGTACTTC.

This clone rates as medium-sized. The genes are TRBV6-4 and TRBJ2-3; 7 bases line up with TRBD2. The V gene end was trimmed by 2 bases and the J gene end by 1 base; junction bases not matched to a gene: 0. Germline V gives CDR1 MRHNA, CDR2 SNTAGT. This CDR3 region has 14 residues. The DNA for the CDR3 is TGTGCCAGCAGTGACGCGGGGGGCACAGATACGCAGTATTTT. Its translation is CASSDAGGTDTQYF.

This clone turned up a few times. A junction end diverges from the germline sequence, so it may reflect a read error. The chain joins TRBV29-1 to TRBJ2-7; D is tentatively TRBD1 or TRBD2 (5 bases each). The germline gives CDR1 SQVTM, CDR2 ANQGSEA. The CDR3 runs to 16 residues. The DNA for the CDR3 is TGCAGCGCTGAAATTCCGGCCGGGACGGAGTCCTACGAGCAGTACTTC. The encoded protein is CSAEIPAGTESYEQYF.